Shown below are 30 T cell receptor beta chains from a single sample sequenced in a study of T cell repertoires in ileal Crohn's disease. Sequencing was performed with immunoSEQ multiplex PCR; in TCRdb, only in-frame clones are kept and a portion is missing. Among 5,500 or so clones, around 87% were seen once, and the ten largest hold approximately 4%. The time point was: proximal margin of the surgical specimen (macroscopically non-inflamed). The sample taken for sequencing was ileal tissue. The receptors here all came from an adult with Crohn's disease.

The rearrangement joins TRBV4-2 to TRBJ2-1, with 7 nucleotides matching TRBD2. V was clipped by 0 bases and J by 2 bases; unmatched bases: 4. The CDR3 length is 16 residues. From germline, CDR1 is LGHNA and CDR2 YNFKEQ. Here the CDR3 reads CASSQEGGGAYNEQFF. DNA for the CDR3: TGTGCCAGCAGCCAAGAGGGTGGGGGGGCCTACAATGAGCAGTTCTTC.

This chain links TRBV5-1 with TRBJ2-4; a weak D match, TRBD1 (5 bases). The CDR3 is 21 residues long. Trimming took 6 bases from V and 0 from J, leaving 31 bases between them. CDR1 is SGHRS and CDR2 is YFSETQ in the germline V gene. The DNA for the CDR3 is TGCGCCAGCACCACCCACTGGGGTAACAGGAAGACCGTACTAGCCAAAAACATTCAGTACTTC. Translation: CASTTHWGNRKTVLAKNIQYF.

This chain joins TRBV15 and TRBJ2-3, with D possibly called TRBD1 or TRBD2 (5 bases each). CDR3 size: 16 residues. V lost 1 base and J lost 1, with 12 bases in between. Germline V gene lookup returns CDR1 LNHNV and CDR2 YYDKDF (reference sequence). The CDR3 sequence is CATSRGSVTGTDTQYF. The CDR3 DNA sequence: TGTGCCACCAGCAGAGGTAGCGTGACAGGCACAGATACGCAGTATTTT. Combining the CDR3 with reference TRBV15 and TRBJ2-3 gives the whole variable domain DAMVIQNPRYQVTQFGKPVTLSCSQTLNHNVMYWYQQKSSQAPKLLFHYYDKDFNNEADTPDNFQSRRPNTSFCFLDIRSPGLGDTAMYLCATSRGSVTGTDTQYFGPGTRLTVL.

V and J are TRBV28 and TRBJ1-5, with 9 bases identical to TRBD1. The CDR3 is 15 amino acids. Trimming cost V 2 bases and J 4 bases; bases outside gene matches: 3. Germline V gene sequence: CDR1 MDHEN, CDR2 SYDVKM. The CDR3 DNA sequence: TGTGCCAGCAGTTTAGGAGGACAGGGGAATCAGCCCCAGCATTTT. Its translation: CASSLGGQGNQPQHF. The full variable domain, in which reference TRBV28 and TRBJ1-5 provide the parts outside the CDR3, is DVKVTQSSRYLVKRTGEKVFLECVQDMDHENMFWYRQDPGLGLRLIYFSYDVKMKEKGDIPEGYSVSREKKERFSLILESASTNQTSMYLCASSLGGQGNQPQHFGDGTRLSIL.

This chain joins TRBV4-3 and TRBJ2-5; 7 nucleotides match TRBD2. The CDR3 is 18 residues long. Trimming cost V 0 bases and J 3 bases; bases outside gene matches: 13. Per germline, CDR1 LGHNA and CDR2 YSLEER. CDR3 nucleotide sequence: TGCGCCAGCAGCCAAGATTTGTGGGGAGGGATCCGGGAAGAGACCCAGTACTTC. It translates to CASSQDLWGGIREETQYF.

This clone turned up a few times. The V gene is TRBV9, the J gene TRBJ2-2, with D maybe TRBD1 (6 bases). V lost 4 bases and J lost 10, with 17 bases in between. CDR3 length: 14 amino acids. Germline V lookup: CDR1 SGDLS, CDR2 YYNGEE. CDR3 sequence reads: CASSLRQDQAELFF. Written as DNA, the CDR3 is TGTGCCAGCAGCCTTCGACAGGACCAAGCGGAGCTGTTTTTT.

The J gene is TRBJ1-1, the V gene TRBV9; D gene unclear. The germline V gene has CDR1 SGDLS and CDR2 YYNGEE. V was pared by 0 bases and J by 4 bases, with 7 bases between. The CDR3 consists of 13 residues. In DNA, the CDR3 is TGTGCCAGCAGCGTAGATCTGGGCACTGAAGCTTTCTTT. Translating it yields CASSVDLGTEAFF.

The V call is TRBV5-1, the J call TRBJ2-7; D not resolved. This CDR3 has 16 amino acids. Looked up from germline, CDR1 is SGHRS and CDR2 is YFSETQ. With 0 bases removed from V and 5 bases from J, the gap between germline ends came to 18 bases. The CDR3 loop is CASSLGEDLGVHEQYF. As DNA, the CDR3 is TGCGCCAGCAGCTTGGGTGAGGACCTTGGGGTCCACGAGCAGTACTTC.

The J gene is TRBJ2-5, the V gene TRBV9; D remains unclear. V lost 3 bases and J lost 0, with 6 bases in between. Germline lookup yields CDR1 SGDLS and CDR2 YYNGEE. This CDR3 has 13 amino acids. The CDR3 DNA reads TGTGCCAGCAGCGCCGGGTACCAAGAGACCCAGTACTTC. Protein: CASSAGYQETQYF.

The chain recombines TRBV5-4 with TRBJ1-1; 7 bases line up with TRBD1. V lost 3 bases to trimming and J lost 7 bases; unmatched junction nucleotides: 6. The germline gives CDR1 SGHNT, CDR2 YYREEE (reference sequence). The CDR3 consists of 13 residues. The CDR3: CASSSQGQGEAFF. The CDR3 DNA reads TGTGCCAGCAGCTCACAGGGGCAAGGTGAAGCTTTCTTT. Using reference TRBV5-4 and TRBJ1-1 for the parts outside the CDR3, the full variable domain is ETGVTQSPTHLIKTRGQQVTLRCSSQSGHNTVSWYQQALGQGPQFIFQYYREEENGRGNFPPRFSGLQFPNYSSELNVNALELDDSALYLCASSSQGQGEAFFGQGTRLTVV.

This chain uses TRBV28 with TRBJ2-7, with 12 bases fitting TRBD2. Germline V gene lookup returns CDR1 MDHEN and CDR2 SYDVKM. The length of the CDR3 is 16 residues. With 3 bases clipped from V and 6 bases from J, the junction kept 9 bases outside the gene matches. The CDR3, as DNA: TGTGCCAGCAGTTTTAATGAGGGACTAGCGGGCGGCGAGCAGTACTTC. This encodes CASSFNEGLAGGEQYF.

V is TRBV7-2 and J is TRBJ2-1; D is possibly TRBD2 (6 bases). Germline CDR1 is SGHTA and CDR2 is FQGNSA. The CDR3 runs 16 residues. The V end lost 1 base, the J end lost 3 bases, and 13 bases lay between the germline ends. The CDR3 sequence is CASSLDGGAVYNEQFF. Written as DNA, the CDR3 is TGTGCCAGCAGCTTAGATGGAGGGGCCGTCTACAATGAGCAGTTCTTC.

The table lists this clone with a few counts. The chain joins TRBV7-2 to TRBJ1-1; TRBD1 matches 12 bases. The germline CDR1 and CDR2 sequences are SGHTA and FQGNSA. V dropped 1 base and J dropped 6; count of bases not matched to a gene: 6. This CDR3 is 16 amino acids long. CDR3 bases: TGTGCCAGCAGCTTAGAACCGGGACAGGGGGCAGCTGAAGCTTTCTTT. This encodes CASSLEPGQGAAEAFF.

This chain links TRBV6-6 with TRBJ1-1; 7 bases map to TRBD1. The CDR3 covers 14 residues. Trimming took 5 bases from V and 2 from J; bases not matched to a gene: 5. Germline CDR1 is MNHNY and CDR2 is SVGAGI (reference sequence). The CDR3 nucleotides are TGTGCCAGCAGTCAACCAGGGGGAAACACTGAAGCTTTCTTT. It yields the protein CASSQPGGNTEAFF.

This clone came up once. The CDR3 loop is CASSPGPLLGEKLFF. For the CDR3, the DNA is TGTGCCAGTAGTCCCGGACCGCTCCTGGGTGAAAAACTGTTTTTT. The J gene is TRBJ1-4, the V gene TRBV19, with D uncertain. This CDR3 is 15 amino acids long. V was cut by 5 bases and J by 7 bases, with 17 bases left in between. Germline V gives CDR1 LNHDA, CDR2 SQIVND (reference sequence). Supplemented by reference TRBV19 and TRBJ1-4, the full variable domain reads DGGITQSPKYLFRKEGQNVTLSCEQNLNHDAMYWYRQDPGQGLRLIYYSQIVNDFQKGDIAEGYSVSREKKESFPLTVTSAQKNPTAFYLCASSPGPLLGEKLFFGSGTQLSVL.

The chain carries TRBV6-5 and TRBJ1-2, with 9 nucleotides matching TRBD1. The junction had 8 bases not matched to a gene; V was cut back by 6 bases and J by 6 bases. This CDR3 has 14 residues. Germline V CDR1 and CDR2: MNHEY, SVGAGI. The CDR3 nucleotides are TGTGCCAGCAGGATCACGGGACAGGGTCATGGCTACACCTTC. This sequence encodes CASRITGQGHGYTF.

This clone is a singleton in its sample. The DNA of the CDR3 is TGTGCCAGCAGTAATACGGACAGGGGTAGCAATCAGCCCCAGCATTTT. The encoded protein is CASSNTDRGSNQPQHF. J is TRBJ1-5 and V is TRBV27; 9 bases map to TRBD1. V lost 5 bases, J lost 0 bases, and 5 bases stayed unmatched. The CDR3 loop spans 16 amino acids. Germline V CDR1 and CDR2: MNHEY, SMNVEV (reference sequence).

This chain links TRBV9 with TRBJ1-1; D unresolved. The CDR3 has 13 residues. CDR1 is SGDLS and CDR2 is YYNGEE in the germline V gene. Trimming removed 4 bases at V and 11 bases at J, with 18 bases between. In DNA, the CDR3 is TGTGCCAGCAGCTCCCAAGTGGAGGGTCGGGCTTTCTTT. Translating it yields CASSSQVEGRAFF.

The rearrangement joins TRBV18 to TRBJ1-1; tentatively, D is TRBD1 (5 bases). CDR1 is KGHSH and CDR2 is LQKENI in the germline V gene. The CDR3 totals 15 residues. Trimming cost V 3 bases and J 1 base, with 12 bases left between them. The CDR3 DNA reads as TGTGCCAGCTCACCGCAGACAGTCCCGAACACTGAAGCTTTCTTT. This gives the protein CASSPQTVPNTEAFF. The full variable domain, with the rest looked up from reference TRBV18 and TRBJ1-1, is NAGVMQNPRHLVRRRGQEARLRCSPMKGHSHVYWYRQLPEEGLKFMVYLQKENIIDESGMPKERFSAEFPKEGPSILRIQQVVRGDSAAYFCASSPQTVPNTEAFFGQGTRLTVV.

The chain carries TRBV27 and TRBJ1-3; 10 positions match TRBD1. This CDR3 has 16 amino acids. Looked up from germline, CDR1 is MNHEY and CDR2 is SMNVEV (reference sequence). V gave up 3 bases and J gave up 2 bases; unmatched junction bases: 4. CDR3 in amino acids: CASSFNGQGAGNTIYF. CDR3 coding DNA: TGTGCCAGCAGTTTCAACGGACAGGGGGCTGGAAACACCATATATTTT.

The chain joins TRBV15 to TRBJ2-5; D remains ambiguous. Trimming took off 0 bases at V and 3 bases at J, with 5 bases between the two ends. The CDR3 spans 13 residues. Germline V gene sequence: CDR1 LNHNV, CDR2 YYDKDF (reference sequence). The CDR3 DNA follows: TGTGCCACCAGCAGAGATCGAAAAGAGACCCAGTACTTC. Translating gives CATSRDRKETQYF.

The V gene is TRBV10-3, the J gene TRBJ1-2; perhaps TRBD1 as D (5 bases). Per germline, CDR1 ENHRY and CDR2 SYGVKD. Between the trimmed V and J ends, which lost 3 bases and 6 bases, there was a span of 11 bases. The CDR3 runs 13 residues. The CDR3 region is CAISERDGHGYTF. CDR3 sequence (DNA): TGTGCCATCAGTGAAAGGGACGGCCATGGCTACACCTTC.

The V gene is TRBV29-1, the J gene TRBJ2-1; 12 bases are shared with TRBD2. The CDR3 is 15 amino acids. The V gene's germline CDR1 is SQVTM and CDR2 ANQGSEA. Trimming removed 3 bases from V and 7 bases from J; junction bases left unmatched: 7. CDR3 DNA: TGCAGCGTTGAGAAGACTAGCGGGAGAATTAATGAGCAGTTCTTC. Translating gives CSVEKTSGRINEQFF.

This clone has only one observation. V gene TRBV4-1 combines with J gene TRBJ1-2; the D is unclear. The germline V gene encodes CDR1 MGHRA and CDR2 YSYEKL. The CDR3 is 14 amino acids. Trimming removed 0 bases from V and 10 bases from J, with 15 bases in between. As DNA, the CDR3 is TGCGCCAGCAGCCAAGATTCGAGCAGGACTGACTACACCTTC. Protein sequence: CASSQDSSRTDYTF.

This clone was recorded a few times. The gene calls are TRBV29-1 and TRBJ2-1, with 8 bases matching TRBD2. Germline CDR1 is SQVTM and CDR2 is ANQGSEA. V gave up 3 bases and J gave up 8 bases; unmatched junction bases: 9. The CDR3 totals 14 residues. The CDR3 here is CSVDGRLASHEQFF. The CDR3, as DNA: TGCAGCGTTGATGGGAGACTAGCGAGCCATGAGCAGTTCTTC.

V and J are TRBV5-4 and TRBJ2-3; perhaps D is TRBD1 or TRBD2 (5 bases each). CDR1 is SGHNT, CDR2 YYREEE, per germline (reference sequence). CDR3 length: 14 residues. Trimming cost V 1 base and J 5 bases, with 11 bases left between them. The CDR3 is CASSLWGTGDTQYF. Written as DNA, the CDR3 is TGTGCCAGCAGCTTGTGGGGGACGGGAGATACGCAGTATTTT.

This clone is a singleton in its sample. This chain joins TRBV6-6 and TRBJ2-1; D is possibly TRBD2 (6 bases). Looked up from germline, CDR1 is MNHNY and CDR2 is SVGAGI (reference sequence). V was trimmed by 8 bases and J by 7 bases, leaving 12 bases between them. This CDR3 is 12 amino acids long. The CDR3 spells CASRDFANEQFF. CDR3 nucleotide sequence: TGTGCCAGCCGGGACTTCGCGAATGAGCAGTTCTTC.

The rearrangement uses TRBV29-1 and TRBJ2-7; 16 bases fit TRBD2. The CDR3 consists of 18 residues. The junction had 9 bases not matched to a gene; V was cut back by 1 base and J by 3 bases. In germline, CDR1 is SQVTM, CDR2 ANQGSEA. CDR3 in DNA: TGCAGCGTTGAAGCGGGGACTAGCGGGAGGGCCCTTGGCTACGAGCAGTACTTC. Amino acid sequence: CSVEAGTSGRALGYEQYF.

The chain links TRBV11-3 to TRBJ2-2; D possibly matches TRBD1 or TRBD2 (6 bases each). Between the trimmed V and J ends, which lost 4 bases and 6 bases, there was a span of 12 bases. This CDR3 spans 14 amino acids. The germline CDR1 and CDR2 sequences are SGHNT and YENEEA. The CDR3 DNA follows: TGTGCCAGCAGCTCCGGGGGCGTGGCCGGGGAGCTGTTTTTT. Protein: CASSSGGVAGELFF.

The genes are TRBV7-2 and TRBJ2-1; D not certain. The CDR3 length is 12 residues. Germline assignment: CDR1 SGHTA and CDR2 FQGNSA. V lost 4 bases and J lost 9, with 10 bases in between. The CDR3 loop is CASSSYLAEQFF. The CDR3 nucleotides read TGTGCCAGCAGCTCCTACCTCGCTGAGCAGTTCTTC.